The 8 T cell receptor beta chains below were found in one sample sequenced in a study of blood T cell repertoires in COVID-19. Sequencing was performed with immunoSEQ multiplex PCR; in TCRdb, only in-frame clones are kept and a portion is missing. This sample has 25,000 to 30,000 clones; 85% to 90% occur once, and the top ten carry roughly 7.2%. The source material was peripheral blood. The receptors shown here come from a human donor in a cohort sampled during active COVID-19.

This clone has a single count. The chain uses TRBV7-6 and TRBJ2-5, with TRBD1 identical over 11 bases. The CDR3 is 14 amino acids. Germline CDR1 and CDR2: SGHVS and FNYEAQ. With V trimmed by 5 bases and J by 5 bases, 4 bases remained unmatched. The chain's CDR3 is CASSLGTGGETQYF. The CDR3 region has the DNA TGTGCCAGCAGCCTTGGGACAGGGGGGGAGACCCAGTACTTC.

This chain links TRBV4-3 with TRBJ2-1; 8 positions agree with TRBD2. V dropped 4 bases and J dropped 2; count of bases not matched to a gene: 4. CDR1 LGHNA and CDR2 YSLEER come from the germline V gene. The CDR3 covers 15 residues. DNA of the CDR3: TGCGCCAGCAGCCCGGTAGCGGGACCCTACAATGAGCAGTTCTTC. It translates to CASSPVAGPYNEQFF.

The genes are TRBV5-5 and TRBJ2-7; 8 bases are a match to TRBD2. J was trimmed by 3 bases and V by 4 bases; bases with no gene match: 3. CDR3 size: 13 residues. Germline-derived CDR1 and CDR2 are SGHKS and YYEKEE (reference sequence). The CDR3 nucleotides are TGTGCCAGCAGCCGGGGGGGCGGCTACGAGCAGTACTTC. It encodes CASSRGGGYEQYF. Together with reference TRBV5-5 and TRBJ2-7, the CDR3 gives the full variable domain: DAGVTQSPTHLIKTRGQQVTLRCSPISGHKSVSWYQQVLGQGPQFIFQYYEKEERGRGNFPDRFSARQFPNYSSELNVNALLLGDSALYLCASSRGGGYEQYFGPGTRLTVT.

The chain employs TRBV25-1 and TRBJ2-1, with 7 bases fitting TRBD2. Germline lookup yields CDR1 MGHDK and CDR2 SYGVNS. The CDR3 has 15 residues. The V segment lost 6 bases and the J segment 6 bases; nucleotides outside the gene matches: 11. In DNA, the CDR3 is TGTGCCAGCAGAAATCCCGGGACTACCGCCAATGAGCAGTTCTTC. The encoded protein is CASRNPGTTANEQFF.

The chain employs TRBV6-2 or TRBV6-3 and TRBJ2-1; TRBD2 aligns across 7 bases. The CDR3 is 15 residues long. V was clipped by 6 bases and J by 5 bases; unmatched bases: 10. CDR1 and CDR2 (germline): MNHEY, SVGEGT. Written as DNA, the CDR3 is TGTGCCAGCAGCCGACCCTTGACTAGCAACAATGAGCAGTTCTTC. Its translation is CASSRPLTSNNEQFF.

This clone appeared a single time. The CDR3 region has the DNA TGTGCCAGCAGCCCAGGGGGCTATGGCTACACCTTC. It yields the protein CASSPGGYGYTF. The chain employs TRBV12-3 or TRBV12-4 and TRBJ1-2; TRBD1 matches 7 bases. This CDR3 is built from 12 residues. V gave up 6 bases and J gave up 4 bases; unmatched junction bases: 2.

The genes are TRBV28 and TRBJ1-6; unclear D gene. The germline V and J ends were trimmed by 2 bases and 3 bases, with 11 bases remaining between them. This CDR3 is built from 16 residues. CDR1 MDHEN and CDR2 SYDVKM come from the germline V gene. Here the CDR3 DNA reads TGTGCCAGCAGTTTAACCGAGGCCCACTATAATTCACCCCTCCACTTT. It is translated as CASSLTEAHYNSPLHF.

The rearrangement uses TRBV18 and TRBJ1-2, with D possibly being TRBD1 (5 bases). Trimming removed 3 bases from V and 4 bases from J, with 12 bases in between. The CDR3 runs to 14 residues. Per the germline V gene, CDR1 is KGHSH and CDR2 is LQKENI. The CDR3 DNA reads TGTGCCAGCTCACCCGGACAAATTTCCTATGGCTACACCTTC. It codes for CASSPGQISYGYTF. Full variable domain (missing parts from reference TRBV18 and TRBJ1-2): NAGVMQNPRHLVRRRGQEARLRCSPMKGHSHVYWYRQLPEEGLKFMVYLQKENIIDESGMPKERFSAEFPKEGPSILRIQQVVRGDSAAYFCASSPGQISYGYTFGSGTRLTVV.